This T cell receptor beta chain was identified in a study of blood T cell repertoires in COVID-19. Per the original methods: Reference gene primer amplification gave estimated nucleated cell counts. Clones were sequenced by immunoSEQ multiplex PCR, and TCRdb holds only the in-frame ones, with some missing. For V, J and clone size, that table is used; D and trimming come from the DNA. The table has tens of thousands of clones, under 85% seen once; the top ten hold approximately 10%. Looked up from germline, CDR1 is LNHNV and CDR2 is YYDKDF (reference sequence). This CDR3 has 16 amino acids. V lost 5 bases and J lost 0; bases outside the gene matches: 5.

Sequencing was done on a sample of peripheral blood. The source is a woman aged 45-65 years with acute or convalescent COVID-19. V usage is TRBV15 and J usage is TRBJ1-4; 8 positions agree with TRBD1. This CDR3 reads CATSAGQASTNEKLFF. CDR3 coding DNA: TGTGCCACCAGCGCGGGACAGGCATCAACTAATGAAAAACTGTTTTTT.